The 30 T cell receptor beta chains below were found in one sample sequenced in a study of T cell changes during pregnancy in multiple sclerosis. Profiled with immunoSEQ multiplex PCR; TCRdb holds only in-frame clones, not every one. The profile covers roughly 48,000 clones, with over 85% appearing a single time and around 0.48% taken by the ten largest. Sequenced material: CD4+ T cells from peripheral blood mononuclear cells, taken in the first trimester of pregnancy. The receptors were gathered from a female donor with multiple sclerosis, enrolled in a pregnancy study.

V and J are TRBV11-2 and TRBJ1-1; 8 bases agree with TRBD1. There are 15 residues in the CDR3. Germline assignment: CDR1 SGHAT and CDR2 FQNNGV. J was trimmed by 1 base and V by 5 bases; bases with no gene match: 6. The chain's CDR3 is CASSTRDRTNTEAFF. The CDR3, as DNA: TGTGCCAGCAGCACACGGGACAGGACGAACACTGAAGCTTTCTTT.

The V call is TRBV4-2, the J call TRBJ2-7; 8 bases agree with TRBD2. Germline V lookup: CDR1 LGHNA, CDR2 YNFKEQ. There are 17 residues in the CDR3. Losses at the gene ends were 0 bases for V and 1 base for J; bases not matched to a gene: 8. CDR3 DNA: TGTGCCAGCAGCCAAGATATCGGGAGGGGGGGTTCCTACGAGCAGTACTTC. It is translated as CASSQDIGRGGSYEQYF.

The genes are TRBV9 and TRBJ1-1, with TRBD1 matching 9 bases. The junction had 9 bases not matched to a gene; V was cut back by 3 bases and J by 6 bases. CDR1 SGDLS and CDR2 YYNGEE come from the germline V gene. The CDR3 spans 15 residues. CDR3: CASSAYGQGMAEAFF. The CDR3 DNA reads as TGTGCCAGCAGCGCATACGGACAGGGGATGGCTGAAGCTTTCTTT.

The chain combines TRBV19 with TRBJ1-4; weak D call: TRBD1 (5 bases). Trimming pared 3 bases from V and 7 bases from J, leaving 12 bases between. Germline CDR1 reads LNHDA; CDR2 reads SQIVND (reference sequence). CDR3 size: 14 residues. CDR3 sequence reads: CASSIGGRLEKLFF. DNA of the CDR3: TGTGCCAGTAGTATCGGGGGAAGGCTTGAAAAACTGTTTTTT.

V gene TRBV11-3 combines with J gene TRBJ2-1, with TRBD2 matching 12 bases. The CDR3 covers 16 residues. The germline CDR1 and CDR2 sequences are SGHNT and YENEEA. V dropped 5 bases and J dropped 4; count of bases not matched to a gene: 6. The CDR3 bases are TGTGCCAGCAGCCCGACTAGCGGGGGTCCGTACAATGAGCAGTTCTTC. Its protein product is CASSPTSGGPYNEQFF.

The J gene is TRBJ1-4, the V gene TRBV7-8; possibly TRBD1 for D (5 bases). CDR1 is SGHVS and CDR2 is FQNEAQ in the germline V gene. The V end was cut by 5 bases, the J end by 8 bases, with 18 bases between. The length of the CDR3 is 15 residues. CDR3 sequence: CASSERSGAAEKLFF. The CDR3 coding sequence is TGTGCCAGCAGCGAAAGAAGTGGGGCAGCCGAAAAACTGTTTTTT.

This clone was observed once. V gene TRBV23-1 combines with J gene TRBJ2-7; a weak D match, TRBD2 (7 bases). TRBV23-1 is recorded as an ORF, its role being uncertain. Trimming took 4 bases from V and 2 from J, leaving 15 bases between them. The CDR3 sequence is 15 residues long. CDR3 in amino acids: CASSPWGRGTYEQYF. The DNA for the CDR3 is TGCGCCAGCAGTCCCTGGGGGCGGGGGACCTACGAGCAGTACTTC.

This chain uses TRBV14 with TRBJ1-1; a possible D gene is TRBD1 (5 bases). Looked up from germline, CDR1 is SGHDN and CDR2 is FVKESK. The CDR3 sequence is 15 residues long. The V gene lost 4 bases and the J gene lost 1 base, with 13 bases spanning the gap. CDR3 DNA sequence: TGTGCCAGCAGCCGACCGGGACTTCAGAACACTGAAGCTTTCTTT. It translates to CASSRPGLQNTEAFF. Based on the CDR3 plus reference TRBV14 and TRBJ1-1, the full variable domain is EAGVTQFPSHSVIEKGQTVTLRCDPISGHDNLYWYRRVMGKEIKFLLHFVKESKQDESGMPNNRFLAERTGGTYSTLKVQPAELEDSGVYFCASSRPGLQNTEAFFGQGTRLTVV.

CDR3 sequence (DNA): TGCAGCGTTGTAAGGGGCCGGGGAGGGACGGCTTTCTTT. It is translated as CSVVRGRGGTAFF. This chain links TRBV29-1 with TRBJ1-1, with a tentative D call TRBD1 (5 bases). The germline V gene encodes CDR1 SQVTM and CDR2 ANQGSEA. The CDR3 runs to 13 residues. The V gene lost 4 bases and the J gene lost 11 bases, with 20 bases spanning the gap.

This sequence joins TRBV7-3 and TRBJ2-5, with 8 bases that match TRBD2. The CDR3 covers 15 residues. Trimming cost V 3 bases and J 5 bases; bases outside gene matches: 8. The germline gives CDR1 SGHTA, CDR2 FQGTGA. CDR3 in DNA: TGTGCCAGCAGCTTGTCCAGCGGGGGCAGTGAGACCCAGTACTTC. The encoded protein is CASSLSSGGSETQYF.

The rearrangement uses TRBV5-8 and TRBJ2-1, with TRBD2 matching 14 bases. Germline lookup yields CDR1 SGHTS and CDR2 YDEGEE. The V segment lost 0 bases and the J segment 9 bases; nucleotides outside the gene matches: 8. The CDR3 has 17 residues. CDR3 DNA: TGTGCCAGCAGCTTGGAGACTAGCGGGGGGGCCGGGATTGAGCAGTTCTTC. Encoded protein: CASSLETSGGAGIEQFF.

V gene TRBV12-5 combines with J gene TRBJ2-3, with TRBD2 matching 11 bases. Germline values: CDR1 LGHNT, CDR2 FRNRAP. This CDR3 is built from 15 residues. V was pared by 3 bases and J by 7 bases, with 6 bases of the junction left unmatched. CDR3 nucleotides: TGTGCTAGTGGTTTAATTAGCGGGGGGGCTCATACGCAGTATTTT. Its protein product is CASGLISGGAHTQYF.

This chain joins TRBV5-1 and TRBJ1-5, with D possibly TRBD1 on 6 matching bases. V dropped 0 bases and J dropped 4 bases, with 8 bases sitting between them. Germline V CDR1 and CDR2: SGHRS, YFSETQ. The length of the CDR3 is 14 residues. The CDR3 region is CASSLGQANQPQHF. CDR3 in DNA: TGCGCCAGCAGCTTGGGACAGGCAAATCAGCCCCAGCATTTT.

The chain joins TRBV7-3 to TRBJ2-1, with a weak D call TRBD1 (5 bases). With 2 bases removed from V and 7 bases from J, the gap between germline ends came to 15 bases. This CDR3 region has 15 residues. Germline values: CDR1 SGHTA, CDR2 FQGTGA. The CDR3 DNA follows: TGTGCCAGCAGCTTAGAGCTAAAGGGGCCAAATGAGCAGTTCTTC. Translating gives CASSLELKGPNEQFF.

The chain links TRBV2 to TRBJ2-7; D might be TRBD1 (5 bases). Germline CDR1 is SNHLY and CDR2 is FYNNEI. The V end lost 5 bases, the J end lost 6 bases, and 11 bases lay between the germline ends. The CDR3 length is 12 residues. For the CDR3, the DNA is TGTGCCAGCAGTACAGGTTTGGCCGAGCAGTACTTC. It is translated as CASSTGLAEQYF.

The J gene is TRBJ2-3, the V gene TRBV7-9; 12 bases are a match to TRBD1. Germline V gives CDR1 SEHNR, CDR2 FQNEAQ (reference sequence). Losses at the gene ends were 5 bases for V and 9 bases for J; bases not matched to a gene: 6. CDR3 length: 14 amino acids. CDR3 in amino acids: CASSAGTGGDTQYF. In DNA, the CDR3 is TGTGCCAGCAGCGCAGGGACAGGGGGCGACACGCAGTATTTT.

This rearrangement joins TRBV7-2 to TRBJ1-2; 11 nucleotides agree with TRBD1. J was trimmed by 6 bases and V by 6 bases; bases with no gene match: 9. Germline V gene sequence: CDR1 SGHTA, CDR2 FQGNSA. The CDR3 contains 15 residues. Here the CDR3 reads CASRELGTGGHGYTF. CDR3 in DNA: TGTGCCAGCAGGGAACTAGGGACAGGGGGACATGGCTACACCTTC.

The chain carries TRBV10-1 and TRBJ2-7; 8 bases match TRBD1. The CDR3 totals 13 residues. V lost 4 bases and J lost 4; bases outside the gene matches: 3. The germline gives CDR1 WNHNN, CDR2 SYGVQD (reference sequence). CDR3 protein: CASSGTGRYEQYF. In nucleotides, the CDR3 is TGCGCCAGCAGTGGGACAGGGCGATACGAGCAGTACTTC.

The chain has TRBV5-6 and TRBJ1-5; TRBD1 matches 9 bases. V dropped 4 bases and J dropped 6; count of bases not matched to a gene: 2. Per germline, CDR1 SGHDT and CDR2 YYEEEE. The CDR3 runs 13 residues. This chain's CDR3 is CASSRDRVQPQHF. DNA of the CDR3: TGTGCCAGCAGCCGGGACAGGGTTCAGCCCCAGCATTTT.

The gene calls are TRBV7-2 and TRBJ1-2; 7 nucleotides align to TRBD1. V lost 4 bases and J lost 4; bases outside the gene matches: 3. The CDR3 is 13 residues long. Germline V lookup: CDR1 SGHTA, CDR2 FQGNSA. The CDR3 DNA sequence: TGTGCCAGCAGCTCCAGGGGGGTCTATGGCTACACCTTC. Translated: CASSSRGVYGYTF.

V usage is TRBV2 and J usage is TRBJ1-1, with D perhaps matching TRBD1 (5 bases). V was pared by 1 base and J by 1 base, with 13 bases between. Germline loops: CDR1 SNHLY, CDR2 FYNNEI. The CDR3 totals 16 residues. The CDR3 coding sequence is TGTGCCAGCAGTGAAGGGGGCATTGGTAAGAACACTGAAGCTTTCTTT. This sequence encodes CASSEGGIGKNTEAFF.

Notes on this clone: The sample holds other DNA sequences that translate to the same CDR3. This chain connects TRBV19 to TRBJ2-5; maybe TRBD2 (7 bases). The germline gives CDR1 LNHDA, CDR2 SQIVND (reference sequence). This CDR3 has 16 amino acids. Between the trimmed V and J ends, which lost 0 bases and 1 base, there was a span of 12 bases. CDR3 sequence: CASSIDLRGGQETQYF. CDR3 sequence (DNA): TGTGCCAGTAGTATAGATCTGAGGGGGGGCCAAGAGACCCAGTACTTC.

V gene TRBV5-1 combines with J gene TRBJ2-7, with 10 bases that match TRBD1. CDR1 and CDR2 from the germline V gene are SGHRS and YFSETQ. This CDR3 comprises 18 residues. The junction had 11 bases not matched to a gene; V was cut back by 0 bases and J by 2 bases. CDR3 nucleotides: TGCGCCAGCAGCTTGGCCATCCCCGGGACAGGGGTCCCCTACGAGCAGTACTTC. Its translation: CASSLAIPGTGVPYEQYF.

This clone is a singleton in its sample. CDR3 residues: CASSSQPGLAGEQFF. CDR3 coding DNA: TGCGCCAGCAGCTCACAACCGGGACTAGCGGGGGAGCAGTTCTTC. The chain combines TRBV5-1 with TRBJ2-1; 13 bases match TRBD2. The CDR3 is 15 residues long. CDR1 is SGHRS and CDR2 is YFSETQ in the germline V gene. Losses at the gene ends were 3 bases for V and 10 bases for J; bases not matched to a gene: 7.

V and J are TRBV10-3 and TRBJ2-7; 12 bases match TRBD2. The V and J ends lost 0 bases and 7 bases, in that order; junction bases with no gene match: 7. Germline-derived CDR1 and CDR2 are ENHRY and SYGVKD. The CDR3 covers 16 residues. The CDR3 spells CAISESIGLAGWEQYF. As DNA, the CDR3 is TGTGCCATCAGTGAGTCGATCGGACTAGCGGGGTGGGAGCAGTACTTC.

V gene TRBV2 combines with J gene TRBJ2-3; D call uncertain. The V and J ends lost 8 bases and 3 bases respectively, with 12 bases between them. Germline CDR1 and CDR2: SNHLY and FYNNEI. The CDR3 contains 13 residues. DNA of the CDR3: TGTGCCAGCGTCGGGTTTGTAACAGATACGCAGTATTTT. Translating it yields CASVGFVTDTQYF.

This clone was picked up one time. This rearrangement joins TRBV19 to TRBJ2-5, with TRBD2 matching over 14 bases. The ends lost 3 bases at V and 6 bases at J; junction bases unmatched: 3. CDR1 and CDR2 from the germline V gene are LNHDA and SQIVND (reference sequence). The CDR3 spans 15 residues. CDR3 protein: CASSMRLAGGQTQYF. CDR3 coding DNA: TGTGCCAGTAGTATGAGACTAGCGGGGGGGCAGACCCAGTACTTC.

Note on this clone: The sample has other DNA sequences that encode this CDR3 too. This chain connects TRBV27 to TRBJ2-7, with a weak D call TRBD2 (5 bases). The V end lost 3 bases, the J end lost 4 bases, and 7 bases lay between the germline ends. The V gene's germline CDR1 is MNHEY and CDR2 SMNVEV (reference sequence). This CDR3 is 12 amino acids long. In nucleotides, the CDR3 is TGTGCCAGCAGTTTCTCGGGGTACGAGCAGTACTTC. It codes for CASSFSGYEQYF.

The V gene is TRBV11-1, the J gene TRBJ1-1, with a possible D match to TRBD1 (5 bases). The CDR3 extends over 15 amino acids. Germline-derived CDR1 and CDR2 are SGHAT and FQDESV (reference sequence). Trimming left V 5 bases short and J 5 bases short, with 18 bases between. The CDR3 sequence is CASSPKQPRGTEAFF. CDR3 in DNA: TGTGCCAGCAGCCCAAAACAGCCCCGGGGGACTGAAGCTTTCTTT. Filled out from reference TRBV11-1 and TRBJ1-1, the complete variable domain reads EAEVAQSPRYKITEKSQAVAFWCDPISGHATLYWYRQILGQGPELLVQFQDESVVDDSQLPKDRFSAERLKGVDSTLKIQPAELGDSAMYLCASSPKQPRGTEAFFGQGTRLTVV.

The V gene is TRBV5-1, the J gene TRBJ1-1; no clear D gene. The CDR3 totals 15 residues. V was cut by 0 bases and J by 1 base, with 10 bases left in between. CDR1 SGHRS and CDR2 YFSETQ come from the germline V gene. CDR3 region: CASSLVSDSNTEAFF. The CDR3 bases are TGCGCCAGCAGCTTGGTCAGCGACTCGAACACTGAAGCTTTCTTT.